The clone carrying this TCR beta chain has only one observation. The data derive from a study of control samples from healthy donors and cancer patients. Sequencing was performed with immunoSEQ multiplex PCR; in TCRdb, only in-frame clones are kept and a portion is missing. The sample records fewer than 200,000 clones, roughly 95% being singletons. The origin of this receptor is a woman younger than 45 in good health. The sample taken for sequencing was blood.

CDR3 sequence: CASSPGLAGAYNEQFF. CDR3 DNA: TGTGCCAGCAGCCCGGGACTAGCGGGGGCATACAATGAGCAGTTCTTC. The chain joins TRBV7-9 to TRBJ2-1; TRBD2 matches at 14 bases. V trimming: 5 bases; J trimming: 4 bases; junction bases outside the gene matches: 4. CDR1 is SEHNR, CDR2 FQNEAQ, per germline (reference sequence). The CDR3 loop spans 16 amino acids.